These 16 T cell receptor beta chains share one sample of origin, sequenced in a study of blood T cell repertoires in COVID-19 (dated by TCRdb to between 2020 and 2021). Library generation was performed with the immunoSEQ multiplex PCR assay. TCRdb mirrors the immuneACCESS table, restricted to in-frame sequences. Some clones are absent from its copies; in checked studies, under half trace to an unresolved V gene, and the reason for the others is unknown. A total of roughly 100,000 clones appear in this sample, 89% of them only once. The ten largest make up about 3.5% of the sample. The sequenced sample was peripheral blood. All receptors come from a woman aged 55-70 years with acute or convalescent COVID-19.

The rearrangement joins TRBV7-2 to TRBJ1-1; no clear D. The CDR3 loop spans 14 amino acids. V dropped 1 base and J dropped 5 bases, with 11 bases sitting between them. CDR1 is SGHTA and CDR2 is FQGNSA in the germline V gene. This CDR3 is CASSLVDTGTEAFF. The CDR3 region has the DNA TGTGCCAGCAGCTTAGTGGATACGGGTACTGAAGCTTTCTTT.

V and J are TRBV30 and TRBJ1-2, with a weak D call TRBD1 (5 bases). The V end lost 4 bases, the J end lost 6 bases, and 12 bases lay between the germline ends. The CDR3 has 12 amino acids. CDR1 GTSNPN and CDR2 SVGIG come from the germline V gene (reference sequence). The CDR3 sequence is CAWNRAGDGYTF. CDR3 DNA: TGTGCCTGGAATCGAGCGGGGGATGGCTACACCTTC.

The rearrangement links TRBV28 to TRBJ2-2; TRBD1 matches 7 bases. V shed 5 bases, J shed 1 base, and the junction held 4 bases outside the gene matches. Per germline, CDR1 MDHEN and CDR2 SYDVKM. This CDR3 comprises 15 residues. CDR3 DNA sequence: TGTGCCAGCAGTCCCCGACAGGGGAACACCGGGGAGCTGTTTTTT. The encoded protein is CASSPRQGNTGELFF.

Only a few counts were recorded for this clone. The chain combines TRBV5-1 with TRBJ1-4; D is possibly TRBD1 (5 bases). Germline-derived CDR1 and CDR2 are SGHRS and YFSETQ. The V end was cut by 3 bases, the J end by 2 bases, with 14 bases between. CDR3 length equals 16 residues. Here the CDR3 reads CASSSDSGRTNEKLFF. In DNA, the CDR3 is TGCGCCAGCAGCTCAGACAGTGGGAGGACTAATGAAAAACTGTTTTTT.

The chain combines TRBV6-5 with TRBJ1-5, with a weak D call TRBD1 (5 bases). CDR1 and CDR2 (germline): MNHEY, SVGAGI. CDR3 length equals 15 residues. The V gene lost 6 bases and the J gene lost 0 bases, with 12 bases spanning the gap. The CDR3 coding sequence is TGTGCCAGCAGACAGACAGCAAATAGCAATCAGCCCCAGCATTTT. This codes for CASRQTANSNQPQHF.

The CDR3 coding sequence is TGCAGTGCTAGTTACGACTCAGCGGGAACAGATACGCAGTATTTT. This encodes CSASYDSAGTDTQYF. The gene calls are TRBV20-1 and TRBJ2-3, with 7 bases matching TRBD2. The germline V gene has CDR1 DFQATT and CDR2 SNEGSKA (reference sequence). The CDR3 length is 15 residues. With 3 bases clipped from V and 3 bases from J, the junction kept 9 bases outside the gene matches.

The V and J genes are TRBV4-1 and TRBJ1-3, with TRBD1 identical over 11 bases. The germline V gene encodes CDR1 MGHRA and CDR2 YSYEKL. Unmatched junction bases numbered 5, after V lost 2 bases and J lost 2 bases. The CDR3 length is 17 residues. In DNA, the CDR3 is TGCGCCAGCAGCCAAACCGGGACAGGGGGTACTGGAAACACCATATATTTT. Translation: CASSQTGTGGTGNTIYF.

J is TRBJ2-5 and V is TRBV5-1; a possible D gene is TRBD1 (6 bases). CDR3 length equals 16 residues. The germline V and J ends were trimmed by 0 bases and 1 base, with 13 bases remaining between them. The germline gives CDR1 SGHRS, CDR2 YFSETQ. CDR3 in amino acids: CASSLGDTSSQETQYF. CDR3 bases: TGCGCCAGCAGCTTGGGGGACACCAGTTCCCAAGAGACCCAGTACTTC.

The DNA of the CDR3 is TGTGCCAGTAGTATCATCGGACAGGGGGCCGAAGAGCAGTACTTC. This translates into CASSIIGQGAEEQYF. V gene TRBV19 combines with J gene TRBJ2-7; 11 bases match TRBD1. The CDR3 sequence is 15 residues long. With V trimmed by 3 bases and J by 7 bases, 8 bases remained unmatched. CDR1 is LNHDA and CDR2 is SQIVND in the germline V gene (reference sequence).

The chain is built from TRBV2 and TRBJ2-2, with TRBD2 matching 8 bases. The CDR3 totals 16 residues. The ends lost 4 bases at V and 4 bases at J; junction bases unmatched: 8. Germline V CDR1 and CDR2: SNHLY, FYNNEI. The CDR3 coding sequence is TGTGCCAGCAGTGTTGGGGCTAGCGGGCTCACCGGGGAGCTGTTTTTT. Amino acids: CASSVGASGLTGELFF.

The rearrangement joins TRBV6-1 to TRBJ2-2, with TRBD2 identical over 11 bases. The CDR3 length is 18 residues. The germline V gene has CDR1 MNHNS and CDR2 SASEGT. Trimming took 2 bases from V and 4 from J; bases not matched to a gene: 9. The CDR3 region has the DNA TGTGCCAGCAGTGAACTGACGAGGACTAGCGGGTTCACCGGGGAGCTGTTTTTT. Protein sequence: CASSELTRTSGFTGELFF.

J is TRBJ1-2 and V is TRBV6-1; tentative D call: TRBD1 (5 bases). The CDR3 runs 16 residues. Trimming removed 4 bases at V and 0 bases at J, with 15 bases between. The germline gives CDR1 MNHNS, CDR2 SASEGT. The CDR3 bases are TGTGCCAGCAGTGTAGAGTTAGGGGCTGCTAACTATGGCTACACCTTC. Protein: CASSVELGAANYGYTF.

CDR3 DNA: TGCAGTGCTAGTCCGGGAGTGGAGACCCAGTACTTC. Its protein product is CSASPGVETQYF. The chain couples TRBV20-1 to TRBJ2-5, with D perhaps matching TRBD2 (6 bases). Germline V gene sequence: CDR1 DFQATT, CDR2 SNEGSKA (reference sequence). V shed 3 bases and J shed 5 bases, with 10 bases lying between them. CDR3 length equals 12 residues.

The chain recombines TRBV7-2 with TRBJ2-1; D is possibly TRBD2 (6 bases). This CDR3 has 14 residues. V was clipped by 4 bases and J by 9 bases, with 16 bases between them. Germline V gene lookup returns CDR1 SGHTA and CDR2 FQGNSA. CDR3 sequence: CASSSHWGDREQFF. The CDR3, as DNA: TGTGCCAGCAGCTCCCACTGGGGGGACCGTGAGCAGTTCTTC.

In DNA, the CDR3 is TGCGCCAGCAGTGAAAGAGCGGGAGCTCCAGATACGCAGTATTTT. Translated: CASSERAGAPDTQYF. The chain recombines TRBV10-1 with TRBJ2-3; 8 positions agree with TRBD2. From germline, CDR1 is WNHNN and CDR2 SYGVQD (reference sequence). This CDR3 contains 15 residues. The trim removed 3 bases at V and 4 bases at J, leaving 6 bases unmatched.

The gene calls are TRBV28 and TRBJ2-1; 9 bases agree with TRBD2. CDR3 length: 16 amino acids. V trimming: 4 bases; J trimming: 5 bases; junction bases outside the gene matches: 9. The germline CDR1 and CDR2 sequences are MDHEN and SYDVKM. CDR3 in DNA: TGTGCCAGCAGTTCCCCGACTAGCGGATTCGACAATGAGCAGTTCTTC. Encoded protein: CASSSPTSGFDNEQFF.